This T cell receptor (beta chain) was captured by sequencing in a study of T cell changes during pregnancy in multiple sclerosis. Libraries were prepared by immunoSEQ multiplex PCR; TCRdb keeps only in-frame clonotypes and omits some of them. This table has 30,000 to 35,000 clones, roughly 88% appearing once. The sequenced sample was CD4+ T cells from peripheral blood mononuclear cells, obtained in the first trimester of pregnancy. The source of this sequence is a female donor in good health, enrolled as a control in a pregnancy study.

For the CDR3, the DNA is TGTGCCAGCAGCCCCGGGGGGAAGGGGGCCTACGAGCAGTACTTC. Translation: CASSPGGKGAYEQYF. The rearrangement uses TRBV5-4 and TRBJ2-7, with TRBD2 as a possible D gene (7 bases). CDR3 length: 15 amino acids. V gave up 4 bases and J gave up 2 bases, with 16 bases separating them. The germline gives CDR1 SGHNT, CDR2 YYREEE (reference sequence).